This TCR beta chain came from a study of PD-L1 blockade in urothelial cancer. Study at large: Males with bladder-origin urothelial cancer made up about 90% of the 29 patients. Samples of blood were analyzed 3 weeks (second dose) and 6 weeks after treatment start.

Urothelial carcinoma affected the patients, and it was locally advanced or metastatic. Samples were collected from each patient before treatment and during treatment. Each patient gave between 1 and 8 of them in total. V shed 1 base and J shed 2 bases, with 12 bases lying between them. The CDR3 totals 15 residues. Germline loops: CDR1 SEHNR, CDR2 FQNEAQ (reference sequence). Profiled with immunoSEQ multiplex PCR; TCRdb holds only in-frame clones, not every one. Altogether 25,000 to 40,000 clones are present, around 83% being singletons, with the ten largest covering around 30%. The V call is TRBV7-9, the J call TRBJ2-7; tentative D call: TRBD2 (7 bases). The receptor was isolated from a man in his sixties with urothelial cancer. Sequences were derived from PBMCs, sampled around atezolizumab (anti-PD-L1) treatment. CDR3 nucleotides: TGTGCCAGCAGCTTAGTGGGCGGGGGCACCTACGAGCAGTACTTC. This sequence encodes CASSLVGGGTYEQYF.